This T cell receptor (beta chain) was sequenced during a study of T cell repertoires and HLA-DP antigens. Background on the study: CD4+ T cells were cocultured with HeLa cells expressing HLA-DP. Alloantigens: one with one groove difference and one with approximately 11 differences versus self.

The primer mix covered 54 TRBV segments and 13 TRBJ segments. Generated by immunoSEQ multiplex PCR, the TCRdb table keeps only in-frame clones and is missing some. Here the sample spans about 89,000 clones, 86% being singletons. Of note for this clone: The antigen remains undetermined.

V was pared by 7 bases and J by 11 bases, with 15 bases of the junction left unmatched. This CDR3 contains 15 residues. In germline, CDR1 is MDHEN, CDR2 SYDVKM. V usage is TRBV28 and J usage is TRBJ2-2, with 8 nucleotides matching TRBD1. The specimen sequenced was CD4+ T cells from PBMCs. The sequence derives from a middle-aged man in good health and CMV-seronegative. This CDR3 reads CASIPYRTGQRELFF. DNA of the CDR3: TGTGCCAGCATCCCTTATCGGACAGGGCAGAGAGAGCTGTTTTTT. Full variable domain (rest looked up from reference TRBV28 and TRBJ2-2): DVKVTQSSRYLVKRTGEKVFLECVQDMDHENMFWYRQDPGLGLRLIYFSYDVKMKEKGDIPEGYSVSREKKERFSLILESASTNQTSMYLCASIPYRTGQRELFFGEGSRLTVL.